Listed below are T cell receptor beta chains from one sample, sequenced in a study of cytomegalovirus exposure and HLA in healthy donors. Some clones are missing from TCRdb's copy, which holds only in-frame ones; the method was immunoSEQ multiplex PCR. The table has about 140,000 clones, approximately 80% seen once. The sample taken for sequencing was PBMCs. The receptors originated from a man aged 45-65 years in good health and CMV-seronegative. CDR3s include the opening cysteine and the closing phenylalanine or tryptophan. The D gene is left open where the match is weak. Rows give clone size only sometimes, using once, few, many, or a class for an expanded clone.

d_gene: TRBD2
v_gene: TRBV7-8
abundance: NA
j_gene: TRBJ2-3
CDR3aa: CASSSPGLAGVVSTDTQYF
CDR3nt: TGTGCCAGCAGCTCACCGGGACTAGCGGGGGTAGTTAGCACAGATACGCAGTATTTT

d_gene: NA
v_gene: TRBV9
abundance: once
j_gene: TRBJ2-1
CDR3aa: CASSVKVIEDNEQFF
CDR3nt: TGTGCCAGCAGCGTAAAAGTTATTGAGGACAATGAGCAGTTCTTC

d_gene: TRBD1
v_gene: TRBV18
abundance: NA
j_gene: TRBJ1-2
CDR3aa: CASSKDRSFYGYTF
CDR3nt: TGTGCCAGCTCGAAGGACAGGAGCTTCTATGGCTACACCTTC

d_gene: NA
v_gene: TRBV19
abundance: NA
j_gene: TRBJ2-3
CDR3aa: CASSPSGRSTDTQYF
CDR3nt: TGTGCCAGTAGTCCCTCTGGGCGTAGCACAGATACGCAGTATTTT

d_gene: NA
v_gene: TRBV5-8
abundance: NA
j_gene: TRBJ2-7
CDR3aa: CASSLDRAGEQYF
CDR3nt: TGTGCCAGCAGCTTGGACAGGGCAGGCGAGCAGTACTTC

d_gene: NA
v_gene: TRBV5-1
abundance: NA
j_gene: TRBJ1-1
CDR3aa: CASSFGGSNTEAFF
CDR3nt: TGCGCCAGCAGCTTCGGGGGTTCGAACACTGAAGCTTTCTTT

d_gene: TRBD2
v_gene: TRBV2
abundance: few
j_gene: TRBJ2-5
CDR3aa: CASSSGGGQETQYF
CDR3nt: TGTGCCAGCAGTAGCGGGGGGGGACAAGAGACCCAGTACTTC

d_gene: NA
v_gene: TRBV6-5
abundance: few
j_gene: TRBJ1-2
CDR3aa: CASSSGVGYTF
CDR3nt: TGTGCCAGCAGTTCAGGGGTTGGCTACACCTTC

d_gene: TRBD1
v_gene: TRBV25-1
abundance: NA
j_gene: TRBJ2-7
CDR3aa: CASSDLLRDRGYEQYF
CDR3nt: TGTGCCAGCAGTGATCTATTACGGGACAGGGGGTACGAGCAGTACTTC

d_gene: TRBD1
v_gene: TRBV5-1
abundance: NA
j_gene: TRBJ1-1
CDR3aa: CASSGTGLDLNTEAFF
CDR3nt: TGCGCCAGCAGCGGGACAGGTCTCGACTTAAACACTGAAGCTTTCTTT

d_gene: NA
v_gene: TRBV7-6
abundance: NA
j_gene: TRBJ2-1
CDR3aa: CASSLVAGPPNYNEQFF
CDR3nt: TGTGCCAGCAGCTTAGTTGCGGGACCTCCTAACTACAATGAGCAGTTCTTC

d_gene: NA
v_gene: TRBV5-1
abundance: NA
j_gene: TRBJ2-2
CDR3aa: CASSVDTDGELFF
CDR3nt: TGCGCCAGCAGCGTTGACACTGACGGGGAGCTGTTTTTT

d_gene: TRBD1
v_gene: TRBV27
abundance: NA
j_gene: TRBJ1-1
CDR3aa: CASNRQGPMNTEAFF
CDR3nt: TGTGCCAGCAACAGACAGGGACCGATGAACACTGAAGCTTTCTTT

d_gene: TRBD2
v_gene: TRBV11-2
abundance: NA
j_gene: TRBJ2-5
CDR3aa: CASSFGLAEETQYF
CDR3nt: TGTGCCAGCAGCTTTGGACTAGCGGAAGAGACCCAGTACTTC

d_gene: NA
v_gene: TRBV27
abundance: NA
j_gene: TRBJ1-1
CDR3aa: CASSAQVFNTEAFF
CDR3nt: TGTGCCAGCAGTGCACAGGTTTTTAACACTGAAGCTTTCTTT

d_gene: TRBD1
v_gene: TRBV4-2
abundance: NA
j_gene: TRBJ1-2
CDR3aa: CASSPRTGSGYTF
CDR3nt: TGTGCCAGCAGCCCACGGACAGGGAGTGGCTACACCTTC

d_gene: NA
v_gene: TRBV9
abundance: NA
j_gene: TRBJ2-3
CDR3aa: CASSDSFSTDTQYF
CDR3nt: TGTGCCAGCAGCGATAGCTTTAGCACAGATACGCAGTATTTT

d_gene: NA
v_gene: TRBV2
abundance: NA
j_gene: TRBJ2-5
CDR3aa: CASSEASRGTQYF
CDR3nt: TGTGCCAGCAGTGAGGCTAGCAGAGGGACCCAGTACTTC

d_gene: TRBD1
v_gene: TRBV6-6
abundance: NA
j_gene: TRBJ2-1
CDR3aa: CASAERRDRVEQFF
CDR3nt: TGTGCCAGCGCCGAACGACGGGACAGGGTTGAGCAGTTCTTC

d_gene: NA
v_gene: TRBV5-1
abundance: NA
j_gene: TRBJ2-7
CDR3aa: CASRSDSSYEQYF
CDR3nt: TGCGCCAGCAGATCCGACAGTTCCTACGAGCAGTACTTC

d_gene: TRBD1
v_gene: TRBV10-1
abundance: NA
j_gene: TRBJ1-2
CDR3aa: CASSESKTGVYGYTF
CDR3nt: TGCGCCAGCAGTGAGTCAAAAACAGGGGTCTATGGCTACACCTTC

d_gene: TRBD1
v_gene: TRBV19
abundance: NA
j_gene: TRBJ1-5
CDR3aa: CASRGQANQPQHF
CDR3nt: TGTGCCAGTAGGGGACAGGCGAATCAGCCCCAGCATTTT

d_gene: NA
v_gene: TRBV9
abundance: NA
j_gene: TRBJ2-3
CDR3aa: CASSVAFRRDGSDTQYF
CDR3nt: TGTGCCAGCAGCGTAGCATTCCGGAGGGATGGGTCAGATACGCAGTATTTT

d_gene: NA
v_gene: TRBV7-3
abundance: NA
j_gene: TRBJ1-5
CDR3aa: CASSLRCYGYSNQPQHF
CDR3nt: TGTGCCAGCAGCTTAAGATGTTACGGTTATAGCAATCAGCCCCAGCATTTT

d_gene: NA
v_gene: TRBV30
abundance: NA
j_gene: TRBJ1-1
CDR3aa: CAWIDRGKIEAFF
CDR3nt: TGTGCCTGGATTGACAGAGGAAAAATTGAAGCTTTCTTT

d_gene: NA
v_gene: TRBV4-1
abundance: NA
j_gene: TRBJ2-5
CDR3aa: CASSHPQETQYF
CDR3nt: TGCGCCAGCAGCCATCCTCAAGAGACCCAGTACTTC

d_gene: TRBD1
v_gene: TRBV11-3
abundance: NA
j_gene: TRBJ1-5
CDR3aa: CASSSDRGQPQHF
CDR3nt: TGTGCCAGCAGCTCCGACAGGGGCCAGCCCCAGCATTTT

d_gene: TRBD2
v_gene: TRBV2
abundance: NA
j_gene: TRBJ2-7
CDR3aa: CASNSLAVPYEQYF
CDR3nt: TGTGCCAGCAACAGTCTAGCGGTCCCCTACGAGCAGTACTTC

d_gene: TRBD2
v_gene: TRBV11-2
abundance: NA
j_gene: TRBJ2-1
CDR3aa: CASSTLSSGRANEQFF
CDR3nt: TGTGCCAGCAGCACCCTATCTAGCGGGAGAGCCAATGAGCAGTTCTTC

d_gene: TRBD1
v_gene: TRBV5-1
abundance: NA
j_gene: TRBJ2-2
CDR3aa: CASAQGETGELFF
CDR3nt: TGCGCCAGCGCGCAGGGGGAAACCGGGGAGCTGTTTTTT

d_gene: TRBD1
v_gene: TRBV7-6
abundance: once
j_gene: TRBJ2-7
CDR3aa: CASSSDRGTFEQYF
CDR3nt: TGTGCCAGCAGCTCGGACAGGGGGACGTTCGAGCAGTACTTC

d_gene: NA
v_gene: TRBV18
abundance: NA
j_gene: TRBJ2-1
CDR3aa: CAGSPYSDEQFF
CDR3nt: TGTGCCGGCTCACCATACTCGGATGAGCAGTTCTTC

d_gene: TRBD2
v_gene: TRBV7-2
abundance: NA
j_gene: TRBJ2-2
CDR3aa: CASSPRTSGSTGELFF
CDR3nt: TGTGCCAGCAGCCCCCGGACTAGCGGGAGCACCGGGGAGCTGTTTTTT

d_gene: TRBD1
v_gene: TRBV6-6
abundance: once
j_gene: TRBJ2-1
CDR3aa: CASSYSTGGTGNEQFF
CDR3nt: TGTGCCAGCAGTTACTCGACAGGGGGCACTGGGAATGAGCAGTTCTTC

d_gene: NA
v_gene: TRBV28
abundance: NA
j_gene: TRBJ1-5
CDR3aa: CASRPPGGVHQPQHF
CDR3nt: TGTGCCAGCAGACCCCCGGGGGGGGTTCATCAGCCCCAGCATTTT

d_gene: NA
v_gene: TRBV29-1
abundance: NA
j_gene: TRBJ1-1
CDR3aa: CSVGQGSRNTEAFF
CDR3nt: TGCAGCGTTGGGCAGGGGAGTAGGAACACTGAAGCTTTCTTT

d_gene: NA
v_gene: TRBV4-2
abundance: NA
j_gene: TRBJ2-7
CDR3aa: CASSQGDIYEQYF
CDR3nt: TGTGCCAGCAGCCAAGGGGACATTTACGAGCAGTACTTC

d_gene: TRBD1
v_gene: TRBV5-6
abundance: few
j_gene: TRBJ1-2
CDR3aa: CASSLPGQGALGYTF
CDR3nt: TGTGCCAGCAGCCTTCCGGGACAGGGGGCCCTGGGCTACACCTTC

d_gene: NA
v_gene: TRBV19
abundance: NA
j_gene: TRBJ2-7
CDR3aa: CASSPGQGAYEQYF
CDR3nt: TGTGCCAGTAGCCCGGGACAAGGCGCCTACGAGCAGTACTTC

d_gene: NA
v_gene: TRBV2
abundance: NA
j_gene: TRBJ2-5
CDR3aa: CASSVPGQETQYF
CDR3nt: TGTGCCAGCAGTGTACCAGGACAAGAGACCCAGTACTTC

d_gene: NA
v_gene: TRBV9
abundance: NA
j_gene: TRBJ2-2
CDR3aa: CASSAPGEGWTGELFF
CDR3nt: TGTGCCAGCAGCGCCCCAGGGGAGGGATGGACCGGGGAGCTGTTTTTT

d_gene: TRBD1
v_gene: TRBV30
abundance: NA
j_gene: TRBJ2-5
CDR3aa: CAWSPGQGGRQETQYF
CDR3nt: TGTGCCTGGAGTCCGGGACAGGGAGGGCGGCAAGAGACCCAGTACTTC

d_gene: TRBD1
v_gene: TRBV19
abundance: NA
j_gene: TRBJ2-1
CDR3aa: CASSMGRPGTGGNEQFF
CDR3nt: TGTGCCAGTAGTATGGGAAGGCCCGGGACAGGGGGCAATGAGCAGTTCTTC

d_gene: NA
v_gene: TRBV7-9
abundance: few
j_gene: TRBJ1-6
CDR3aa: CASSSDDRRNSPLHF
CDR3nt: TGTGCCAGCAGCTCGGACGACAGGAGGAATTCACCCCTCCACTTT

d_gene: NA
v_gene: TRBV18
abundance: NA
j_gene: TRBJ2-2
CDR3aa: CASSPQGAGELFF
CDR3nt: TGTGCCAGCTCACCACAGGGGGCCGGGGAGCTGTTTTTT

d_gene: NA
v_gene: TRBV10-1
abundance: NA
j_gene: TRBJ1-5
CDR3aa: CASSEAGNQPQHF
CDR3nt: TGCGCCAGCAGTGAGGCCGGGAATCAGCCCCAGCATTTT

d_gene: NA
v_gene: TRBV7-9
abundance: NA
j_gene: TRBJ1-3
CDR3aa: CASSLGRYPSGNTIYF
CDR3nt: TGTGCCAGCAGCTTAGGTCGGTACCCCTCTGGAAACACCATATATTTT

d_gene: TRBD2
v_gene: TRBV30
abundance: NA
j_gene: TRBJ2-1
CDR3aa: CAWSLTGGDNEQFF
CDR3nt: TGTGCCTGGAGTTTGACGGGAGGGGATAATGAGCAGTTCTTC

d_gene: NA
v_gene: TRBV6-1
abundance: NA
j_gene: TRBJ1-3
CDR3aa: CASSDRASGSGNTIYF
CDR3nt: TGTGCCAGCAGTGATAGGGCGTCGGGATCTGGAAACACCATATATTTT

d_gene: TRBD2
v_gene: TRBV27
abundance: NA
j_gene: TRBJ2-3
CDR3aa: CASSFKAGSSTDTQYF
CDR3nt: TGTGCCAGCAGTTTTAAAGCGGGGTCTAGCACAGATACGCAGTATTTT

d_gene: NA
v_gene: TRBV15
abundance: NA
j_gene: TRBJ2-3
CDR3aa: CATSRDLSTDTQYF
CDR3nt: TGTGCCACCAGCAGAGATCTTAGCACAGATACGCAGTATTTT

d_gene: TRBD1
v_gene: TRBV28
abundance: NA
j_gene: TRBJ1-5
CDR3aa: CASRHTGGNQPQHF
CDR3nt: TGTGCCAGCAGACACACAGGGGGCAATCAGCCCCAGCATTTT

d_gene: TRBD2
v_gene: TRBV18
abundance: NA
j_gene: TRBJ2-1
CDR3aa: CASSPPGTTGNEQFF
CDR3nt: TGTGCCAGCTCACCACCCGGGACTACAGGCAATGAGCAGTTCTTC

d_gene: TRBD1
v_gene: TRBV5-1
abundance: few
j_gene: TRBJ1-5
CDR3aa: CASSPTGTSNQPQHF
CDR3nt: TGCGCCAGCAGCCCGACAGGGACTAGCAATCAGCCCCAGCATTTT

d_gene: NA
v_gene: TRBV9
abundance: NA
j_gene: TRBJ2-2
CDR3aa: CASSALSRPNTGELFF
CDR3nt: TGTGCCAGCAGCGCGCTGTCGCGCCCGAACACCGGGGAGCTGTTTTTT